The 30 T cell receptor beta chains reported below all come from one sample, sequenced in a study of blood T cells in healthy people across ages. A second about 7 to 11 cycle PCR used barcoded and J-beta primers. TCRdb ran MiXCR on the 5' RACE reads and lists one entry per CDR3 protein. The sample has 650,000 to 1,000,000 distinct CDR3 sequences; around 36% are singletons. The sequenced sample was blood. Receptors originate from a man aged 18 to 29 in good health.

This clonotype has just a few counts. The chain is built from TRBV29-1 and TRBJ1-1; 8 bases agree with TRBD1. Germline trimming cut 6 bases from V and 3 bases from J; bases unmatched to any gene: 3. This CDR3 comprises 12 residues. Germline CDR1 reads SQVTM; CDR2 reads ANQGSEA. For the CDR3, the DNA is TGCAGCGTGGGACAGGATTACACTGAAGCTTTCTTT. Amino acid sequence: CSVGQDYTEAFF. The variable domain in full, with the rest retrieved from reference TRBV29-1 and TRBJ1-1, is SAVISQKPSRDICQRGTSLTIQCQVDSQVTMMFWYRQQPGQSLTLIATANQGSEATYESGFVIDKFPISRPNLTFSTLTVSNMSPEDSSIYLCSVGQDYTEAFFGQGTRLTVV.

The gene calls are TRBV11-2 and TRBJ2-1; D perhaps matches TRBD2 (6 bases). Germline lookup yields CDR1 SGHAT and CDR2 FQNNGV. Between the trimmed V and J ends, which lost 3 bases and 4 bases, there was a span of 22 bases. The CDR3 has 18 residues. The CDR3 reads CASSFYVRGVPLYNEQFF. The CDR3 bases are TGTGCCAGCAGCTTTTATGTTCGCGGGGTCCCCCTGTACAATGAGCAGTTCTTC. Full variable domain (outside the CDR3, taken from reference TRBV11-2 and TRBJ2-1): EAGVAQSPRYKIIEKRQSVAFWCNPISGHATLYWYQQILGQGPKLLIQFQNNGVVDDSQLPKDRFSAERLKGVDSTLKIQPAKLEDSAVYLCASSFYVRGVPLYNEQFFGPGTRLTVL.

This clonotype was seen a handful of times. The chain has TRBV6-1 and TRBJ2-7; D is tentatively TRBD1 or TRBD2 (8 bases each). The CDR3 extends over 17 amino acids. Between the trimmed V and J ends, which lost 3 bases and 0 bases, there was a span of 18 bases. The germline V gene encodes CDR1 MNHNS and CDR2 SASEGT. CDR3 nucleotide sequence: TGTGCCAGCAGTGACGGGCGGGGGGACAGGAGCTCCTACGAGCAGTACTTC. Its protein is CASSDGRGDRSSYEQYF.

About this clonotype itself: At one boundary the junction diverges from the germline segment, which might be a read error. V gene TRBV2 combines with J gene TRBJ1-6, with a possible D match to TRBD1 (5 bases). The CDR3 runs to 15 residues. Germline lookup yields CDR1 SNHLY and CDR2 FYNNEI. The chain's CDR3 is CAGGREGSYNSPPHF. CDR3 sequence (DNA): TGTGCCGGCGGTCGGGAGGGGTCCTATAATTCACCCCCCCACTTT.

This clonotype showed up just a few times. V usage is TRBV20-1 and J usage is TRBJ2-1; 7 bases line up with TRBD2. The CDR3 consists of 16 residues. The J segment lost 0 bases and the V segment lost 6 bases, leaving 11 bases of the junction unmatched. Germline V gene sequence: CDR1 DFQATT, CDR2 SNEGSKA (reference sequence). As DNA, the CDR3 is TGCAGTGCAAGCGGGGACCTCTCCAGCTCCTACAATGAGCAGTTCTTC. It specifies CSASGDLSSSYNEQFF.

This clonotype was counted between two and nine times. The V and J genes are TRBV7-2 and TRBJ2-7, with D hard to call. This CDR3 has 13 amino acids. The germline V gene has CDR1 SGHTA and CDR2 FQGNSA. Deletions cut 3 bases from V and 5 bases from J, with 11 bases between. As DNA, the CDR3 is TGTGCCAGCAGCTTGATAGAGCACGACGAGCAGTACTTC. This gives the protein CASSLIEHDEQYF. The full variable domain, completed using reference TRBV7-2 and TRBJ2-7, is GAGVSQSPSNKVTEKGKDVELRCDPISGHTALYWYRQSLGQGLEFLIYFQGNSAPDKSGLPSDRFSAERTGGSVSTLTIQRTQQEDSAVYLCASSLIEHDEQYFGPGTRLTVT.

The chain couples TRBV5-1 to TRBJ2-6; D call uncertain. From germline, CDR1 is SGHRS and CDR2 YFSETQ. V was cut by 0 bases and J by 0 bases, with 13 bases left in between. The CDR3 consists of 18 residues. The CDR3 region is CASSLGSQSLSGANVLTF. The CDR3 DNA reads TGCGCCAGCAGCTTGGGTTCGCAAAGTCTCTCTGGGGCCAACGTCCTGACTTTC.

A word on this clonotype: With a much larger clone just one base away, this may be a read error. The chain recombines TRBV7-2 with TRBJ2-1; TRBD2 matches 10 bases. Germline lookup yields CDR1 SGHTA and CDR2 FQGNSA. V dropped 4 bases and J dropped 9; count of bases not matched to a gene: 9. CDR3 length: 15 amino acids. DNA for the CDR3: TGTGCCAGCAGCTCTCAGCGGGGGGGCACCCGTGAGCAGTTCTTC. This sequence encodes CASSSQRGGTREQFF. The full variable domain, its missing parts supplied by reference TRBV7-2 and TRBJ2-1, is GAGVSQSPSNKVTEKGKDVELRCDPISGHTALYWYRQSLGQGLEFLIYFQGNSAPDKSGLPSDRFSAERTGGSVSTLTIQRTQQEDSAVYLCASSSQRGGTREQFFGPGTRLTVL.

This clonotype appeared many times. This sequence joins TRBV11-2 and TRBJ2-1; no firm D call. The CDR3 covers 12 residues. CDR1 and CDR2 from the germline V gene are SGHAT and FQNNGV. V was trimmed by 3 bases and J by 7 bases, leaving 7 bases between them. CDR3 loop: CASSLGMNEQFF. The CDR3 DNA is TGTGCCAGCAGCTTGGGAATGAATGAGCAGTTCTTC.

The chain uses TRBV5-1 and TRBJ2-5; 10 nucleotides align to TRBD2. V dropped 0 bases and J dropped 11; count of bases not matched to a gene: 13. The CDR3 runs to 16 residues. Germline V CDR1 and CDR2: SGHRS, YFSETQ. CDR3 amino acids: CASSLEVAGGGNEQYF. In DNA, the CDR3 is TGCGCCAGCAGCTTGGAGGTAGCGGGGGGAGGCAATGAGCAGTACTTC.

This clonotype was found a few times. The chain carries TRBV20-1 and TRBJ2-7; TRBD2 might be the D (5 bases). The CDR3 length is 14 residues. V lost 5 bases and J lost 0, with 14 bases in between. Germline V gives CDR1 DFQATT, CDR2 SNEGSKA (reference sequence). The CDR3 DNA reads as TGCAGTGCTGACCCCCTTGAGGGCTCCTACGAGCAGTACTTC. Translating gives CSADPLEGSYEQYF.

This chain connects TRBV7-2 to TRBJ2-1; D not certain. From germline, CDR1 is SGHTA and CDR2 FQGNSA. V lost 8 bases and J lost 6, with 11 bases in between. CDR3 length: 12 amino acids. This chain's CDR3 is CASGFLGNEQFF. The CDR3 bases are TGTGCCAGCGGGTTCCTTGGCAATGAGCAGTTCTTC.

This clonotype was counted only a few times. J is TRBJ1-1 and V is TRBV20-1; 7 bases match TRBD1. The V gene end was trimmed by 0 bases and the J gene end by 0 bases; junction bases not matched to a gene: 1. The CDR3 contains 14 residues. Germline V gene sequence: CDR1 DFQATT, CDR2 SNEGSKA (reference sequence). The CDR3, as DNA: TGCAGTGCTAGAGATGGGACAGTGAACACTGAAGCTTTCTTT. Encoded protein: CSARDGTVNTEAFF.

Only a few counts were recorded for this clonotype. V usage is TRBV5-1 and J usage is TRBJ2-1; 7 bases line up with TRBD1. V lost 4 bases and J lost 3; bases outside the gene matches: 7. This CDR3 contains 15 residues. Looked up from germline, CDR1 is SGHRS and CDR2 is YFSETQ. Written as DNA, the CDR3 is TGCGCCAGCAGCATCCCGGGACAGTACTACAATGAGCAGTTCTTC. Translating it yields CASSIPGQYYNEQFF.

A remark on this clonotype: A much larger clone differs by one base, so this may be a read error. This chain joins TRBV6-5 and TRBJ2-5, with unresolved D. Germline V gives CDR1 MNHEY, CDR2 SVGAGI. The CDR3 covers 14 residues. V lost 7 bases, J lost 11 bases, and 23 bases lay in between. In DNA, the CDR3 is TGTGCCAGCACCCCCCGGTTGCCCTACAATGAGCAGTACTTC. This codes for CASTPRLPYNEQYF.

As regards this clonotype: A read error may produce the germline difference seen at one junction end. The genes are TRBV7-7 and TRBJ2-3; D is unclear. The CDR3 covers 13 residues. Germline V gives CDR1 SSHAT, CDR2 FNYEAQ (reference sequence). In DNA, the CDR3 is TGTGCTAGCAGCGCCCAAATATCCGATACGCAGTATTTT. Its protein product is CASSAQISDTQYF. Drawing the rest from reference TRBV7-7 and TRBJ2-3, the complete variable domain is GAGVSQSPRYKVTKRGQDVTLRCDPISSHATLYWYQQALGQGPEFLTYFNYEAQPDKSGLPSDRFSAERPEGSISTLTIQRTEQRDSAMYRCASSAQISDTQYFGPGTRLTVL.

The V gene is TRBV20-1, the J gene TRBJ2-2; TRBD1 matches at 8 bases. The trim removed 5 bases at V and 3 bases at J, leaving 11 bases unmatched. CDR3 size: 16 residues. Germline values: CDR1 DFQATT, CDR2 SNEGSKA (reference sequence). The CDR3, as DNA: TGCAGTGCTCAGTCCGGGACAGGAGGAGACACCGGGGAGCTGTTTTTT. Encoded protein: CSAQSGTGGDTGELFF.

This clonotype was seen more than once but under ten times. CDR3 DNA sequence: TGTGCCAGCAGTTACTCATCACAGGGACGGCATGAAGCTTTCTTT. Amino acids: CASSYSSQGRHEAFF. The rearrangement links TRBV6-6 to TRBJ1-1; tentative D call: TRBD1 (6 bases). CDR1 and CDR2 from the germline V gene are MNHNY and SVGAGI (reference sequence). V lost 0 bases, J lost 7 bases, and 15 bases lay in between. The CDR3 spans 15 residues.

This clonotype has more than one count but fewer than ten. The chain is built from TRBV5-1 and TRBJ2-2; TRBD1 is a possible D gene (5 bases). Trimming left V 3 bases short and J 2 bases short, with 8 bases between. Per germline, CDR1 SGHRS and CDR2 YFSETQ. The CDR3 loop spans 14 amino acids. The CDR3 loop reads CASSSGHNTGELFF. The CDR3 DNA reads as TGCGCCAGCAGCTCCGGACATAACACCGGGGAGCTGTTTTTT.

This sequence joins TRBV30 and TRBJ2-4; D perhaps matches TRBD1 (5 bases). The end of the DNA fits TRBJ2-7 better, so the J call may be wrong. This CDR3 region has 12 residues. CDR1 is GTSNPN and CDR2 is SVGIG in the germline V gene (reference sequence). The CDR3 sequence: CAWSGAGREQYF. CDR3 DNA: TGTGCCTGGAGTGGGGCAGGGCGCGAGCAGTACTTC.

This clonotype has ten or more counts. The V call is TRBV4-3, the J call TRBJ2-3, with a tentative D call TRBD1 (5 bases). Germline assignment: CDR1 LGHNA and CDR2 YSLEER. With 0 bases removed from V and 4 bases from J, the gap between germline ends came to 11 bases. The CDR3 runs 15 residues. The CDR3 loop is CASSQDQGTADTQYF. CDR3 in DNA: TGCGCCAGCAGCCAAGATCAGGGTACGGCAGATACGCAGTATTTT.

About this clonotype itself: Germline and junction disagree at one end, which may indicate a read error. The V and J genes are TRBV19 and TRBJ2-3, with D perhaps matching TRBD1 or TRBD2 (6 bases each). Germline CDR1 reads LNHDA; CDR2 reads SQIVND (reference sequence). The CDR3 consists of 14 residues. The CDR3 spells CASAGPTGADRQYF. Here the CDR3 DNA reads TGTGCCAGTGCGGGACCCACGGGGGCAGATAGGCAGTATTTT. Together with reference TRBV19 and TRBJ2-3, the CDR3 gives the full variable domain: DGGITQSPKYLFRKEGQNVTLSCEQNLNHDAMYWYRQDPGQGLRLIYYSQIVNDFQKGDIAEGYSVSREKKESFPLTVTSAQKNPTAFYLCASAGPTGADRQYFGPGTRLTVL.

J is TRBJ2-7 and V is TRBV4-2, with D possibly being TRBD2 (5 bases). The CDR3 consists of 13 residues. Trimming removed 0 bases from V and 6 bases from J, with 9 bases in between. Germline V lookup: CDR1 LGHNA, CDR2 YNFKEQ. In DNA, the CDR3 is TGTGCCAGCAGCCAAGATTTCCGGGGCGAGCAGTACTTC. This encodes CASSQDFRGEQYF.

V gene TRBV4-2 combines with J gene TRBJ2-4, with 12 positions matching TRBD2. The CDR3 totals 18 residues. The ends lost 4 bases at V and 0 bases at J; junction bases unmatched: 7. CDR1 is LGHNA and CDR2 is YNFKEQ in the germline V gene. The CDR3 here is CASSPGLAGNEAKNIQYF. The CDR3 DNA is TGTGCCAGCAGCCCTGGACTAGCGGGGAACGAAGCCAAAAACATTCAGTACTTC.

The V gene is TRBV20-1, the J gene TRBJ1-1; D is ambiguous. V was pared by 5 bases and J by 1 base, with 11 bases between. The germline CDR1 and CDR2 sequences are DFQATT and SNEGSKA (reference sequence). This CDR3 comprises 13 residues. The CDR3 reads CSADVRQNTEAFF. The CDR3 coding sequence is TGCAGTGCTGACGTTCGACAGAACACTGAAGCTTTCTTT.

This clonotype was detected a few times. The V gene is TRBV28, the J gene TRBJ2-3; 10 bases agree with TRBD1. Trimming took 8 bases from V and 7 from J; bases not matched to a gene: 21. The CDR3 loop spans 18 amino acids. Per germline, CDR1 MDHEN and CDR2 SYDVKM. The CDR3 is CASGTTSGTGAPQHTQYF. CDR3 in DNA: TGTGCCAGCGGAACCACATCCGGGACAGGGGCTCCGCAACATACGCAGTATTTT. Complete variable domain (other parts from reference TRBV28 and TRBJ2-3): DVKVTQSSRYLVKRTGEKVFLECVQDMDHENMFWYRQDPGLGLRLIYFSYDVKMKEKGDIPEGYSVSREKKERFSLILESASTNQTSMYLCASGTTSGTGAPQHTQYFGPGTRLTVL.

The table lists this clonotype with a few counts. The CDR3 sequence: CSARGLEAYEQYF. The CDR3 region has the DNA TGCAGTGCTAGAGGACTCGAGGCCTACGAGCAGTACTTC. The chain combines TRBV20-1 with TRBJ2-7; no clear D. CDR3 length equals 13 residues. CDR1 and CDR2 from the germline V gene are DFQATT and SNEGSKA (reference sequence). V dropped 1 base and J dropped 2 bases, with 9 bases sitting between them.

This clonotype was counted at least ten times. The chain employs TRBV12-3 or TRBV12-4 and TRBJ1-5; D unresolved. The CDR3 totals 16 residues. V gave up 1 base and J gave up 6 bases, with 16 bases separating them. CDR3: CASSLGEEGSAQPQHF. CDR3 coding DNA: TGTGCCAGCAGTTTAGGGGAAGAGGGCAGCGCTCAGCCCCAGCATTTT.

This clonotype was seen repeatedly, ten times or more. The chain is built from TRBV20-1 and TRBJ1-1; perhaps TRBD1 as D (6 bases). The CDR3 covers 15 residues. Germline-derived CDR1 and CDR2 are DFQATT and SNEGSKA (reference sequence). Between the trimmed V and J ends, which lost 1 base and 2 bases, there was a span of 14 bases. For the CDR3, the DNA is TGCAGTGCTAGAGCGACGACGGGGGCAAACACTGAAGCTTTCTTT. Amino acids: CSARATTGANTEAFF.

The sample holds one count of this clonotype. The V gene is TRBV28, the J gene TRBJ2-4; tentatively, D is TRBD1 (5 bases). The DNA end is more similar to TRBJ2-7, so the J call may be wrong. CDR3 length: 15 amino acids. Germline assignment: CDR1 MDHEN and CDR2 SYDVKM. CDR3 region: CASSLAATGPVEQYF. CDR3 nucleotides: TGTGCCAGCAGTTTAGCCGCTACAGGTCCGGTCGAGCAGTACTTC.